The rows below give T cell receptor beta chains drawn from one sample of a study of shared clonotypes between healthy human individuals. Profiled with immunoSEQ multiplex PCR; TCRdb holds only in-frame clones, not every one. The profile shows approximately 840,000 clones, 90% to 97% of them singletons. The sample comprised naive CD8+ T cells sorted from blood. These receptors all come from a man aged 25 to 40 in good health. Both conserved end residues are part of each CDR3. The order of the fields is clone size, J gene, D gene, V gene, CDR3 DNA, CDR3 protein. A D gene is named only where the DNA matches it firmly. Not every row has a clone size; where given, it reads once, few, many or a size class.

clone size: few; J gene: TRBJ2-7; D gene: .; V gene: TRBV11-3; CDR3 DNA: TGTGCCAGCAGCTCCTACTCGACCTCCCCGCACGAGCAGTACTTC; CDR3 protein: CASSSYSTSPHEQYF
clone size: .; J gene: TRBJ2-5; D gene: .; V gene: TRBV7-3; CDR3 DNA: TGTGCCAGCAGCCCCTTTCTGGGAGTCCAAGAGACCCAGTACTTC; CDR3 protein: CASSPFLGVQETQYF
clone size: .; J gene: TRBJ2-2; D gene: .; V gene: TRBV11-2; CDR3 DNA: TGTGCCAGCGGCAGTTGGAACACCGGGGAGCTGTTTTTT; CDR3 protein: CASGSWNTGELFF
clone size: .; J gene: TRBJ2-3; D gene: TRBD2; V gene: TRBV11-2; CDR3 DNA: TGTGCCAGCAGCTCACCTTGGGGTAGCGGGAGCGCAGATACGCAGTATTTT; CDR3 protein: CASSSPWGSGSADTQYF
clone size: once; J gene: TRBJ2-7; D gene: .; V gene: TRBV2; CDR3 DNA: TGTGCCAGCAGTGAAGACCGCTACGAGCAGTACTTC; CDR3 protein: CASSEDRYEQYF
clone size: .; J gene: TRBJ2-1; D gene: .; V gene: TRBV5-5; CDR3 DNA: TGTGCCAGCAGCTTTGTAGTAGCAAGCTCCTACAATGAGCAGTTCTTC; CDR3 protein: CASSFVVASSYNEQFF
clone size: .; J gene: TRBJ2-1; D gene: .; V gene: TRBV29-1; CDR3 DNA: TGCAGCGTTCTGCCCCGAGGGTACAATGAGCAGTTCTTC; CDR3 protein: CSVLPRGYNEQFF
clone size: .; J gene: TRBJ2-1; D gene: TRBD2; V gene: TRBV9; CDR3 DNA: TGTGCCAGCAGCGTAGCCCGACTAGCGGGGATGGGGAATGAGCAGTTCTTC; CDR3 protein: CASSVARLAGMGNEQFF
clone size: .; J gene: TRBJ2-1; D gene: .; V gene: TRBV11-3; CDR3 DNA: TGTGCCAGCAGCTTAGACTTGCTAGGCAATGAGCAGTTCTTC; CDR3 protein: CASSLDLLGNEQFF
clone size: .; J gene: TRBJ2-2; D gene: TRBD1; V gene: TRBV28; CDR3 DNA: TGTGCCAGCATTACCTGGGGGACAGTATCGAACACCGGGGAGCTGTTTTTT; CDR3 protein: CASITWGTVSNTGELFF
clone size: .; J gene: TRBJ2-7; D gene: .; V gene: TRBV20-1; CDR3 DNA: TGCAGCGGGAGAGGTAACTACGAGCAGTACTTC; CDR3 protein: CSGRGNYEQYF
clone size: .; J gene: TRBJ2-7; D gene: TRBD1; V gene: TRBV5-5; CDR3 DNA: TGTGCCAGCAGCCCCGGGACAGGGGTTTACGAGCAGTACTTC; CDR3 protein: CASSPGTGVYEQYF
clone size: .; J gene: TRBJ2-7; D gene: .; V gene: TRBV5-1; CDR3 DNA: TGCGCCAGCAGCTTGGAAGGGGCCTCCTACGAGCAGTACTTC; CDR3 protein: CASSLEGASYEQYF
clone size: .; J gene: TRBJ1-2; D gene: .; V gene: TRBV4-1; CDR3 DNA: TGCGCCAGCAGCCAAGATCTGGAGGGGGACGGTGGCTACACCTTC; CDR3 protein: CASSQDLEGDGGYTF
clone size: .; J gene: TRBJ1-2; D gene: .; V gene: TRBV7-2; CDR3 DNA: TGTGCCAGCGGCCCCGTGGGGGCTATTAACTATGGCTACACCTTC; CDR3 protein: CASGPVGAINYGYTF
clone size: few; J gene: TRBJ2-7; D gene: TRBD2; V gene: TRBV5-1; CDR3 DNA: TGCGCCAGCAGCTTGTTGGGGGGGACCTACGAGCAGTACTTC; CDR3 protein: CASSLLGGTYEQYF
clone size: .; J gene: TRBJ2-5; D gene: .; V gene: TRBV10-1; CDR3 DNA: TGCGCCAGCAGTCGGCGGGGTCTAGAGACCCAGTACTTC; CDR3 protein: CASSRRGLETQYF